The clone carrying this T cell receptor (beta chain) occurred once. Other DNA sequences in the same sample also yield this CDR3. These data belong to a study of shared clonotypes between healthy human individuals. Data came from immunoSEQ multiplex PCR; TCRdb stores just in-frame clones and leaves some out. The repertoire holds around 1.1 million clones, with approximately 75% as singletons. The authors divided CD4+ cells into CD45RA+ naive and CD45RA-negative memory subsets. The CDR3 totals 15 residues. V lost 8 bases to trimming and J lost 2 bases; unmatched junction nucleotides: 7. CDR1 and CDR2 (germline): MDHEN, SYDVKM.

The sample consisted of memory CD4+ T cells from PBMCs. The subset: CD45RA-negative fraction. The receptor's source is a man aged 18-30 years in good health. Some clones in this sample may be carry-over from other donors' samples. The chain carries TRBV28 and TRBJ2-2, with 8 bases that match TRBD2. The CDR3 protein is CASRTSGGNTGELFF. CDR3 coding DNA: TGTGCCAGCCGAACAAGCGGGGGTAACACCGGGGAGCTGTTTTTT.